The present T cell receptor beta chain was sequenced within a study of siplizumab effects on memory and regulatory T cells. Study conclusions and caveats: The naive T cell population seemed more diverse than memory cells and seemed a major contributor to the alloresponse. Proliferating siplizumab-culture Treg suppressive function went unconfirmed. With siplizumab, mappable alloreactive CD4+ clones averaged around 70% Treg-derived, versus over 25% in controls.

Some 97,000 TCR templates underwent assay in every sample. The method was immunoSEQ multiplex PCR; TCRdb's version includes in-frame clones alone and lacks a portion of them. The data contain 110,000 or so clones, about 93% of them singletons. Concerning this clone: The antigen is not known.

This CDR3 is 15 amino acids long. V shed 2 bases, J shed 3 bases, and the junction held 5 bases outside the gene matches. In germline, CDR1 is SNHLY, CDR2 FYNNEI. The rearrangement joins TRBV2 to TRBJ2-7; 9 nucleotides line up with TRBD1. Sequenced sample: CD4+ T cells sorted from blood. This clonotype was sampled from a human donor in good health. The CDR3 DNA follows: TGTGCCAGCAGTGAAACACCGGGACAGGGCTACGAGCAGTACTTC. Protein product: CASSETPGQGYEQYF. Looking up the rest from reference TRBV2 and TRBJ2-7 gives the full variable domain: EPEVTQTPSHQVTQMGQEVILRCVPISNHLYFYWYRQILGQKVEFLVSFYNNEISEKSEIFDDQFSVERPDGSNFTLKIRSTKLEDSAMYFCASSETPGQGYEQYFGPGTRLTVT.